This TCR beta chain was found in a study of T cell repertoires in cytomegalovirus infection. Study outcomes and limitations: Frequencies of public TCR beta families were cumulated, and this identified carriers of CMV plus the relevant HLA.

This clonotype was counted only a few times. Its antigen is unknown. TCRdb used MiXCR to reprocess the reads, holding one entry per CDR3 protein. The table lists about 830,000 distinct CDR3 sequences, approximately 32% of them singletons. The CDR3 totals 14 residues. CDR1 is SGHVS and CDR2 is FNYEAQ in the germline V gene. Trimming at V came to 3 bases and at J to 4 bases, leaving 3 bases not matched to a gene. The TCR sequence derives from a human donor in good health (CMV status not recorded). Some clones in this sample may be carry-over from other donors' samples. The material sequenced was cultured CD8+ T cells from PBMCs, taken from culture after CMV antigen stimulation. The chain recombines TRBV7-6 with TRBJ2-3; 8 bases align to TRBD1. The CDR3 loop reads CASSLTGEADTQYF. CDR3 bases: TGTGCCAGCAGCTTGACAGGGGAGGCAGATACGCAGTATTTT.